Below, 30 T cell receptor beta chains from the same sample are listed, as sequenced in a study of blood T cell repertoires in COVID-19. Only in-frame clones appear in the TCRdb table, and some are missing; sequencing was by immunoSEQ multiplex PCR. The sample lists 15,000 to 20,000 clones; just over 85% were seen once. What was sequenced was peripheral blood. Receptors originate from a human donor with active COVID-19. The donor label of this sample is uncertain.

The gene calls are TRBV4-2 and TRBJ2-2; 8 bases are shared with TRBD2. This CDR3 has 16 amino acids. Germline V gene sequence: CDR1 LGHNA, CDR2 YNFKEQ. With 0 bases clipped from V and 4 bases from J, the junction kept 4 bases outside the gene matches. The CDR3 DNA is TGTGCCAGCAGCCAAGAGGGACTAGACGGCACCGGGGAGCTGTTTTTT. This codes for CASSQEGLDGTGELFF.

V usage is TRBV2 and J usage is TRBJ2-7; 7 nucleotides agree with TRBD2. CDR3 size: 14 residues. The germline gives CDR1 SNHLY, CDR2 FYNNEI. Trimming removed 4 bases from V and 6 bases from J; junction bases left unmatched: 9. The CDR3 DNA reads TGTGCCAGCAGTGTCGGCGGGGGAGGCGGCGAGCAGTACTTC. Its protein is CASSVGGGGGEQYF.

J is TRBJ1-1 and V is TRBV14, with D perhaps matching TRBD1 (5 bases). Germline V lookup: CDR1 SGHDN, CDR2 FVKESK. V lost 4 bases and J 1 base, leaving 13 bases between the germline ends. The CDR3 contains 15 residues. The CDR3 region has the DNA TGTGCCAGCAGCCCTGGGCGGGGGTGGAACACTGAAGCTTTCTTT. Its translation is CASSPGRGWNTEAFF.

V is TRBV4-3 and J is TRBJ1-5, with D possibly matching TRBD1 (5 bases). Trimming left V 4 bases short and J 0 bases short, with 13 bases between. The CDR3 is 16 residues long. Germline CDR1 LGHNA, CDR2 YSLEER. CDR3 nucleotides: TGCGCCAGCAGCCCGGGGGGTAGTGGTAGCAATCAGCCCCAGCATTTT. Its protein is CASSPGGSGSNQPQHF.

This clone was recorded only once. The gene calls are TRBV13 and TRBJ2-2, with 9 bases identical to TRBD1. This CDR3 comprises 15 residues. Germline values: CDR1 PRHDT, CDR2 FYEKMQ (reference sequence). V trimming: 4 bases; J trimming: 5 bases; junction bases outside the gene matches: 5. This CDR3 is CASSSRDRVTGELFF. CDR3 coding DNA: TGTGCCAGCAGCTCCCGGGACAGGGTGACCGGGGAGCTGTTTTTT.

This clone was seen just once. CDR3 in DNA: TGTGCCAGCAGTGAGATCGGCGGGGAGCTGTTTTTT. Its translation is CASSEIGGELFF. The chain links TRBV12-3 or TRBV12-4 to TRBJ2-2; no clear D gene. This CDR3 is 12 amino acids long. The V end was cut by 5 bases, the J end by 7 bases, with 8 bases between.

V gene TRBV19 combines with J gene TRBJ1-5, with no clear D. Germline V gives CDR1 LNHDA, CDR2 SQIVND (reference sequence). CDR3 length: 15 amino acids. V was shortened by 5 bases and J by 2 bases, with 13 bases between the two germline ends. The CDR3 is CASSSSRQGNQPQHF. The CDR3 region has the DNA TGTGCCAGTAGTTCCAGTCGCCAGGGCAATCAGCCCCAGCATTTT.

This sequence joins TRBV2 and TRBJ1-5, with 7 bases identical to TRBD1. V was pared by 2 bases and J by 3 bases, with 7 bases of the junction left unmatched. The CDR3 consists of 16 residues. Germline CDR1 SNHLY, CDR2 FYNNEI. CDR3 DNA sequence: TGTGCCAGCAGTGAACAGGGGGACGGGATCAATCAGCCCCAGCATTTT. Its translation: CASSEQGDGINQPQHF.

This rearrangement joins TRBV2 to TRBJ1-2, with a tentative D call TRBD1 (5 bases). Germline assignment: CDR1 SNHLY and CDR2 FYNNEI. CDR3 size: 13 residues. V lost 5 bases and J 5 bases, leaving 12 bases between the germline ends. The CDR3 protein is CASSRDLNYGYTF. The CDR3 nucleotides read TGTGCCAGCAGTCGGGACTTGAATTATGGCTACACCTTC.

Here the CDR3 DNA reads TGTGCCAGCAGTTCTGAACGTAAACGGGGACTAGCGAGCTTCACAGATACGCAGTATTTT. Its protein product is CASSSERKRGLASFTDTQYF. V usage is TRBV6-2 or TRBV6-3 and J usage is TRBJ2-3; 10 bases are shared with TRBD2. This CDR3 has 20 residues. The J segment lost 2 bases and the V segment lost 4 bases, leaving 18 bases of the junction unmatched. The germline CDR1 and CDR2 sequences are MNHEY and SVGEGT.

This clone was counted once. CDR3 region: CASRVVGATNEKLFF. The CDR3 nucleotides are TGTGCCAGCAGAGTGGTGGGGGCGACTAATGAAAAACTGTTTTTT. The chain combines TRBV6-5 with TRBJ1-4; maybe TRBD1 (6 bases). V was clipped by 6 bases and J by 2 bases, with 13 bases between them. Germline V CDR1 and CDR2: MNHEY, SVGAGI. This CDR3 has 15 residues.

The V gene is TRBV7-9, the J gene TRBJ1-6; 9 bases match TRBD1. The CDR3 covers 16 residues. With V trimmed by 1 base and J by 8 bases, 6 bases remained unmatched. The germline V gene encodes CDR1 SEHNR and CDR2 FQNEAQ (reference sequence). The CDR3 coding sequence is TGTGCCAGCAGCTTAGGTTCGGGACAGGGAGATTCACCCCTCCACTTT. Residues: CASSLGSGQGDSPLHF.

The rearrangement joins TRBV5-1 to TRBJ1-1; 12 bases line up with TRBD1. V dropped 4 bases and J dropped 1; count of bases not matched to a gene: 8. There are 17 residues in the CDR3. Germline V CDR1 and CDR2: SGHRS, YFSETQ. The DNA of the CDR3 is TGCGCCAGCAGCCCCTACCGGGACAGGGGGCGGAACACTGAAGCTTTCTTT. It specifies CASSPYRDRGRNTEAFF.

The sample holds one count of this clone. This rearrangement joins TRBV27 to TRBJ2-7, with 9 nucleotides matching TRBD1. Germline assignment: CDR1 MNHEY and CDR2 SMNVEV (reference sequence). This CDR3 is built from 14 residues. J lost 6 bases, V lost 6 bases, and 9 bases had no gene match. The CDR3 loop is CASRPTGGAAEQYF. CDR3 nucleotides: TGTGCCAGCAGACCTACAGGGGGCGCAGCCGAGCAGTACTTC.

V usage is TRBV3-1 (or the pseudogene TRBV3-2) and J usage is TRBJ2-5, with TRBD2 matching over 14 bases. This CDR3 has 15 amino acids. After removal of 4 bases from V and 9 bases from J, the junction contained 7 bases not matched to a gene. CDR1 and CDR2 (germline): LGHDT, YNNKEL (reference sequence). The CDR3: CASSPGLAGGTSQYF. CDR3 nucleotide sequence: TGTGCCAGCAGCCCAGGACTAGCGGGGGGCACTTCCCAGTACTTC.

The chain recombines TRBV19 with TRBJ2-7; 14 bases line up with TRBD2. J was trimmed by 7 bases and V by 8 bases; bases with no gene match: 10. There are 15 residues in the CDR3. The germline V gene has CDR1 LNHDA and CDR2 SQIVND (reference sequence). CDR3 DNA: TGTGCCAGTCGGACTAGCGGGGGGCCTGTAGGGGAGCAGTACTTC. It yields the protein CASRTSGGPVGEQYF. The whole variable domain, filled in from reference TRBV19 and TRBJ2-7, reads DGGITQSPKYLFRKEGQNVTLSCEQNLNHDAMYWYRQDPGQGLRLIYYSQIVNDFQKGDIAEGYSVSREKKESFPLTVTSAQKNPTAFYLCASRTSGGPVGEQYFGPGTRLTVT.

V is TRBV5-1 and J is TRBJ1-2; D is ambiguous. Deletions cut 0 bases from V and 10 bases from J, with 7 bases between. CDR1 is SGHRS and CDR2 is YFSETQ in the germline V gene. The CDR3 has 11 amino acids. The CDR3 is CASSLVGAYTF. The DNA of the CDR3 is TGCGCCAGCAGCTTGGTGGGAGCCTACACCTTC.

This chain connects TRBV6-6 to TRBJ2-1, with D unclear. The CDR3 covers 14 residues. The germline V gene encodes CDR1 MNHNY and CDR2 SVGAGI (reference sequence). V lost 4 bases and J 2 bases, leaving 9 bases between the germline ends. Here the CDR3 reads CASSFPQTYNEQFF. CDR3 sequence (DNA): TGTGCCAGCAGTTTTCCCCAAACCTACAATGAGCAGTTCTTC.

V is TRBV10-1 and J is TRBJ2-7; 8 nucleotides match TRBD2. Unmatched junction bases numbered 14, after V lost 0 bases and J lost 4 bases. Germline CDR1 and CDR2: WNHNN and SYGVQD (reference sequence). The CDR3 extends over 18 amino acids. The CDR3 loop reads CASSESGTRGALKYEQYF. In DNA form, the CDR3 reads TGCGCCAGCAGTGAGTCAGGGACGCGGGGGGCGCTAAAATACGAGCAGTACTTC.

The genes are TRBV28 and TRBJ2-1; 10 bases agree with TRBD1. This CDR3 region has 18 residues. Germline CDR1 is MDHEN and CDR2 is SYDVKM. With 3 bases clipped from V and 2 bases from J, the junction kept 10 bases outside the gene matches. The CDR3 sequence is CASSFSIPGQGTYNEQFF. The CDR3 DNA is TGTGCCAGCAGTTTCTCTATACCGGGACAGGGGACCTACAATGAGCAGTTCTTC.

This clone has only one observation. The chain uses TRBV2 and TRBJ1-2; no definite D call. The CDR3 runs to 18 residues. In germline, CDR1 is SNHLY, CDR2 FYNNEI. With 0 bases removed from V and 4 bases from J, the gap between germline ends came to 21 bases. As DNA, the CDR3 is TGTGCCAGCAGTGAAGCGACCGGGTGGGGTGGAGGGTCCTATGGCTACACCTTC. Encoded protein: CASSEATGWGGGSYGYTF.

This chain joins TRBV9 and TRBJ2-1; D perhaps matches TRBD2 (5 bases). The length of the CDR3 is 14 residues. Germline-derived CDR1 and CDR2 are SGDLS and YYNGEE. Trimming removed 0 bases at V and 5 bases at J, with 9 bases between. This chain's CDR3 is CASSVDPRDNEQFF. CDR3 coding DNA: TGTGCCAGCAGCGTAGACCCGAGGGACAATGAGCAGTTCTTC.

This clone was observed a few times. The chain uses TRBV28 and TRBJ2-2, with 10 bases lining up with TRBD1. V lost 5 bases to trimming and J lost 3 bases; unmatched junction nucleotides: 18. The V gene's germline CDR1 is MDHEN and CDR2 SYDVKM. The CDR3 totals 20 residues. The CDR3 bases are TGTGCCAGCAGTCCCTACCGGGACAGGGGTAGCATGGGGTACACCGGGGAGCTGTTTTTT. Protein product: CASSPYRDRGSMGYTGELFF.

V is TRBV6-2 or TRBV6-3 and J is TRBJ2-3, with TRBD2 matching 7 bases. CDR3 size: 18 residues. Germline lookup yields CDR1 MNHEY and CDR2 SVGEGT. J was trimmed by 5 bases and V by 6 bases; bases with no gene match: 20. The CDR3 DNA sequence: TGTGCCAGCAGCCCCCCCCTGACTAGCCCGCGGGGTAGAGATACGCAGTATTTT. Translation: CASSPPLTSPRGRDTQYF.

V and J are TRBV7-9 and TRBJ2-1; 10 nucleotides align to TRBD1. Germline assignment: CDR1 SEHNR and CDR2 FQNEAQ (reference sequence). The ends lost 5 bases at V and 3 bases at J; junction bases unmatched: 4. The CDR3 runs 15 residues. CDR3 DNA sequence: TGTGCCAGCAGCCCCGGGACAGGGGACTACAATGAGCAGTTCTTC. This encodes CASSPGTGDYNEQFF.

This clone was seen more than once but under ten times. The chain carries TRBV27 and TRBJ2-7, with 8 bases lining up with TRBD1. Unmatched junction bases numbered 5, after V lost 3 bases and J lost 4 bases. This CDR3 region has 14 residues. Per germline, CDR1 MNHEY and CDR2 SMNVEV (reference sequence). CDR3 protein: CASSFSGTGYEQYF. The CDR3 coding sequence is TGTGCCAGCAGTTTCTCCGGGACAGGTTACGAGCAGTACTTC.

The chain joins TRBV10-3 to TRBJ1-2; 7 positions match TRBD1. V was clipped by 7 bases and J by 3 bases; unmatched bases: 5. Germline V gene data show CDR1 as ENHRY and CDR2 as SYGVKD. This CDR3 comprises 13 residues. The CDR3 DNA reads as TGTGCCATCACAGGCAGGGGGGACTATGGCTACACCTTC. Its protein product is CAITGRGDYGYTF.

Only a few counts were recorded for this clone. This chain links TRBV7-9 with TRBJ1-2; D ambiguous. The CDR3 spans 14 residues. The germline gives CDR1 SEHNR, CDR2 FQNEAQ (reference sequence). Deletions cut 4 bases from V and 4 bases from J, with 13 bases between. CDR3 sequence (DNA): TGTGCCAGCAGCTCCCCTGGAGGACTCTATGGCTACACCTTC. It codes for CASSSPGGLYGYTF. The variable domain in full, completed from reference TRBV7-9 and TRBJ1-2, reads DTGVSQNPRHKITKRGQNVTFRCDPISEHNRLYWYRQTLGQGPEFLTYFQNEAQLEKSRLLSDRFSAERPKGSFSTLEIQRTEQGDSAMYLCASSSPGGLYGYTFGSGTRLTVV.

The chain has TRBV9 and TRBJ1-2; no definite D call. Germline CDR1 SGDLS, CDR2 YYNGEE. The CDR3 is 11 residues long. Trimming stripped 0 bases from V and 7 bases from J, with 4 bases between. CDR3 nucleotide sequence: TGTGCCAGCAGCGTAGACGGTGGCTACACCTTC. Amino acids: CASSVDGGYTF.

The genes are TRBV23-1 and TRBJ2-3; TRBD2 aligns across 11 bases. TRBV23-1 is an ORF for which the function is uncertain. CDR3 length: 17 residues. V gave up 1 base and J gave up 6 bases; unmatched junction bases: 9. CDR3: CASSQFLAGGPPDTQYF. CDR3 bases: TGCGCCAGCAGTCAATTTTTAGCGGGGGGGCCTCCCGATACGCAGTATTTT.